Presented here are 21 T cell receptor beta chains from one specimen sequenced in a study of blood T cell repertoires in COVID-19. The protocol was immunoSEQ multiplex PCR, while the TCRdb copy is restricted to in-frame clones and leaves out a portion. This sample has about 160,000 clones, with roughly 86% found just once. Sequencing was carried out using peripheral blood. The receptors stem from a woman aged 55-69 years who had recovered from COVID-19.

The rearrangement joins TRBV3-1 (or the pseudogene TRBV3-2) to TRBJ2-5, with 7 bases that match TRBD2. The V segment lost 0 bases and the J segment 3 bases; nucleotides outside the gene matches: 10. The CDR3 extends over 17 amino acids. The V gene's germline CDR1 is LGHDT and CDR2 YNNKEL (reference sequence). The CDR3 bases are TGTGCCAGCAGCCAAGATCCTCCTAGCGGTTCAGAAGAGACCCAGTACTTC. It encodes CASSQDPPSGSEETQYF.

This clone was picked up a small number of times. The gene calls are TRBV4-2 and TRBJ2-4; 7 bases are shared with TRBD1. The CDR3 runs 15 residues. V shed 0 bases and J 7 bases; nucleotides not matched to a gene: 6. From germline, CDR1 is LGHNA and CDR2 YNFKEQ. The DNA for the CDR3 is TGTGCCAGCAGCCAAGATAGGACAGGAACCAACATTCAGTACTTC. Its protein product is CASSQDRTGTNIQYF.

CDR3 loop: CASLSGVGNTIYF. The CDR3 nucleotides are TGTGCCAGCTTGTCAGGGGTCGGAAACACCATATATTTT. The chain recombines TRBV18 with TRBJ1-3; possibly TRBD1 for D (6 bases). This CDR3 comprises 13 residues. The V and J ends lost 7 bases and 4 bases respectively, with 11 bases between them. Germline CDR1 KGHSH, CDR2 LQKENI.

The chain couples TRBV5-1 to TRBJ2-2, with D possibly TRBD2 on 5 matching bases. The germline gives CDR1 SGHRS, CDR2 YFSETQ. The CDR3 has 14 amino acids. Trimming shortened V by 4 bases and J by 2 bases, and 9 bases separated the two germline ends. DNA of the CDR3: TGCGCCAGCAGCGGGAGCGGAAACACCGGGGAGCTGTTTTTT. Its protein product is CASSGSGNTGELFF.

This clone has a single count. The chain recombines TRBV12-3 or TRBV12-4 with TRBJ2-1; unclear D gene. Trimming shortened V by 2 bases and J by 7 bases, and 3 bases separated the two germline ends. The CDR3 consists of 11 residues. The CDR3 bases are TGTGCCAGCAGTTTATCGAATGAGCAGTTCTTC. This codes for CASSLSNEQFF.

This clone was counted between two and nine times. The chain is built from TRBV3-1 (or the pseudogene TRBV3-2) and TRBJ2-1; 7 bases line up with TRBD1. The CDR3 loop spans 14 amino acids. Losses at the gene ends were 4 bases for V and 8 bases for J; bases not matched to a gene: 8. The germline gives CDR1 LGHDT, CDR2 YNNKEL (reference sequence). The CDR3 sequence is CASSPYTGADEQFF. Here the CDR3 DNA reads TGTGCCAGCAGCCCTTATACAGGGGCCGATGAGCAGTTCTTC.

This clone was recorded once. This chain uses TRBV28 with TRBJ1-1; TRBD1 matches 10 bases. The CDR3 is made up of 15 amino acids. Trimming cost V 4 bases and J 5 bases; bases outside gene matches: 7. The germline CDR1 and CDR2 sequences are MDHEN and SYDVKM. The CDR3 is CASSSLADRGTEAFF. The CDR3 region has the DNA TGTGCCAGCAGTTCGCTCGCGGACAGGGGGACTGAAGCTTTCTTT.

The gene calls are TRBV6-5 and TRBJ2-5; possibly TRBD1 for D (6 bases). From germline, CDR1 is MNHEY and CDR2 SVGAGI. The CDR3 has 14 residues. V lost 7 bases, J lost 4 bases, and 16 bases lay in between. The CDR3 loop reads CASTKVWGRETQYF. The CDR3 nucleotides read TGTGCCAGCACTAAAGTCTGGGGGCGAGAGACCCAGTACTTC.

The chain carries TRBV6-1 and TRBJ2-7; D is perhaps TRBD1 (5 bases). Germline V gene lookup returns CDR1 MNHNS and CDR2 SASEGT. This CDR3 is built from 16 residues. Trimming took 1 base from V and 2 from J, leaving 15 bases between them. The CDR3 coding sequence is TGTGCCAGCAGTGAAGTGCCCAGGGCTCCAACCTACGAGCAGTACTTC. Translating it yields CASSEVPRAPTYEQYF.

The chain couples TRBV11-2 to TRBJ2-7; D possibly corresponds to TRBD1 (6 bases). The CDR3 spans 13 residues. Trimming removed 10 bases from V and 2 bases from J, with 15 bases in between. CDR1 and CDR2 (germline): SGHAT, FQNNGV. The CDR3 region has the DNA TGTGCCACCTCCGGGACACGAGCCTACGAGCAGTACTTC. Translation gives CATSGTRAYEQYF.

CDR3 sequence reads: CASSLGLAGVSEQFF. The CDR3 region has the DNA TGTGCCAGCAGCTTAGGCCTAGCGGGGGTGAGTGAGCAGTTCTTC. V is TRBV11-3 and J is TRBJ2-1, with 10 nucleotides matching TRBD2. The CDR3 spans 15 residues. Germline trimming cut 1 base from V and 9 bases from J; bases unmatched to any gene: 6. Germline values: CDR1 SGHNT, CDR2 YENEEA. The full variable domain, completed using reference TRBV11-3 and TRBJ2-1, is EAGVVQSPRYKIIEKKQPVAFWCNPISGHNTLYWYLQNLGQGPELLIRYENEEAVDDSQLPKDRFSAERLKGVDSTLKIQPAELGDSAVYLCASSLGLAGVSEQFFGPGTRLTVL.

V is TRBV28 and J is TRBJ1-5; possibly TRBD1 for D (5 bases). The ends were cut back, 2 bases at V and 0 bases at J, with 14 bases in the middle. The CDR3 covers 17 residues. CDR1 is MDHEN, CDR2 SYDVKM, per germline. CDR3 in amino acids: CASSLLSAGYSNQPQHF. The CDR3 DNA reads as TGTGCCAGCAGTTTACTGTCCGCAGGGTATAGCAATCAGCCCCAGCATTTT. Complete variable domain (other parts from reference TRBV28 and TRBJ1-5): DVKVTQSSRYLVKRTGEKVFLECVQDMDHENMFWYRQDPGLGLRLIYFSYDVKMKEKGDIPEGYSVSREKKERFSLILESASTNQTSMYLCASSLLSAGYSNQPQHFGDGTRLSIL.

The V call is TRBV6-5, the J call TRBJ2-7, with TRBD2 identical over 10 bases. V trimming: 5 bases; J trimming: 4 bases; junction bases outside the gene matches: 5. Germline lookup yields CDR1 MNHEY and CDR2 SVGAGI. This CDR3 spans 14 amino acids. The CDR3 here is CASSIAGGKYEQYF. CDR3 bases: TGTGCCAGCAGTATAGCGGGGGGAAAGTACGAGCAGTACTTC.

The V gene is TRBV5-1, the J gene TRBJ2-3; 9 nucleotides align to TRBD1. CDR3 size: 16 residues. V lost 3 bases to trimming and J lost 5 bases; unmatched junction nucleotides: 10. Germline lookup yields CDR1 SGHRS and CDR2 YFSETQ. The CDR3 here is CASSSRSGQGLDTQYF. The CDR3 DNA sequence: TGCGCCAGCAGCTCCCGTTCCGGACAGGGGTTAGATACGCAGTATTTT.

This clone has more than one count but fewer than ten. The chain has TRBV30 and TRBJ2-5; D is possibly TRBD2 (5 bases). In germline, CDR1 is GTSNPN, CDR2 SVGIG (reference sequence). The V gene lost 0 bases and the J gene lost 1 base, with 9 bases spanning the gap. The CDR3 loop spans 14 amino acids. The CDR3: CAWSVARVQETQYF. The DNA of the CDR3 is TGTGCCTGGAGTGTTGCGAGGGTCCAAGAGACCCAGTACTTC.

The chain links TRBV15 to TRBJ2-5; the match to TRBD1 covers 7 bases. There are 16 residues in the CDR3. Germline CDR1 and CDR2: LNHNV and YYDKDF (reference sequence). Trimming cost V 1 base and J 2 bases; bases outside gene matches: 7. The CDR3 sequence: CATSRAQGLGQETQYF. The CDR3 DNA reads TGTGCCACCAGCAGAGCACAGGGGTTGGGGCAAGAGACCCAGTACTTC.

V gene TRBV7-8 combines with J gene TRBJ1-2, with TRBD1 matching 9 bases. J was trimmed by 6 bases and V by 5 bases; bases with no gene match: 4. This CDR3 has 13 amino acids. Germline loops: CDR1 SGHVS, CDR2 FQNEAQ. The CDR3 protein is CASSPRTGDGYTF. CDR3 nucleotides: TGTGCCAGCAGCCCCCGGACAGGGGATGGCTACACCTTC.

The rearrangement links TRBV7-9 to TRBJ1-5; D is ambiguous. This CDR3 region has 14 residues. Germline assignment: CDR1 SEHNR and CDR2 FQNEAQ (reference sequence). The V gene lost 5 bases and the J gene lost 4 bases, with 12 bases spanning the gap. Here the CDR3 DNA reads TGTGCCAGCAGCCTTTTATCGGAGAATCAGCCCCAGCATTTT. This sequence encodes CASSLLSENQPQHF.

The genes are TRBV19 and TRBJ1-5, with 11 nucleotides matching TRBD1. V shed 6 bases and J 6 bases; nucleotides not matched to a gene: 4. The CDR3 spans 14 residues. Germline V gene sequence: CDR1 LNHDA, CDR2 SQIVND (reference sequence). CDR3 region: CASSGTGGGQPQHF. DNA of the CDR3: TGTGCCAGTAGCGGGACAGGGGGAGGTCAGCCCCAGCATTTT.

This clone was observed a handful of times. J is TRBJ1-1 and V is TRBV14, with 7 positions matching TRBD1. Germline values: CDR1 SGHDN, CDR2 FVKESK. The V and J ends lost 3 bases and 4 bases, in that order; junction bases with no gene match: 14. There are 17 residues in the CDR3. The CDR3 reads CASSQVTGAGWGTEAFF. CDR3 DNA sequence: TGTGCCAGCAGCCAGGTTACAGGGGCCGGGTGGGGCACTGAAGCTTTCTTT.

The chain uses TRBV5-8 and TRBJ2-7, with a tentative D call TRBD1 (5 bases). The CDR3 runs 13 residues. Germline V gene data show CDR1 as SGHTS and CDR2 as YDEGEE. The V end was cut by 4 bases, the J end by 1 base, with 9 bases between. The CDR3 DNA reads as TGTGCCAGCAGCAGGACATTGTCCTACGAGCAGTACTTC. Its protein product is CASSRTLSYEQYF.